This T cell receptor (beta chain) was retrieved from a study of T cell repertoires in cytomegalovirus infection. Across the study: Both a matching HLA type and CMV infection were indicated by public TCR beta signatures. Study-wide points: Pooled public TCR beta family frequency picked out CMV carriers with the relevant HLA. Clonotypes of TCR beta that were HLA-C-restricted and CMV-specific dominated the ex vivo response.

On this clonotype itself: As yet, its antigen is unknown. A much larger clone lies a single base off, so this may be a read error.

This CDR3 has 13 residues. Germline V gene lookup returns CDR1 SGHVS and CDR2 FNYEAQ. TCRdb reprocessed the reads with MiXCR, giving one entry per CDR3 protein. This repertoire shows roughly 600,000 distinct CDR3 sequences, 20% to 30% found once; its top ten account for roughly 8%. The V call is TRBV7-6, the J call TRBJ1-1; 9 bases map to TRBD1. Input material: CD8+ T cells from PBMCs. This receptor was identified in a human donor in good health (CMV status not recorded). Some clones in this sample may be carry-over from other donors' samples. CDR3 DNA sequence: TGTACCAGCAGCTTTGGGACAGGGTTTGAAGCTTTCTTT. It codes for CTSSFGTGFEAFF.